This T cell receptor beta chain was captured in a study of Graves' ophthalmopathy and Graves' hyperthyroidism. This clonotype showed up many times. Amplification of the TCR beta CDR3 regions used RNA transcripts (as template). A first-round RT-PCR used HTBI primers, followed by a second-round multiplex PCR. Each CDR3 protein gets one entry after TCRdb re-called the multiplex PCR reads with MiXCR. The sample carries 300,000 to 400,000 distinct CDR3 sequences, about a sixth recorded once. Germline trimming cut 0 bases from V and 5 bases from J; bases unmatched to any gene: 3. The CDR3 runs to 16 residues. Germline V gives CDR1 SGDLS, CDR2 YYNGEE. If patients had other autoimmune diseases, uncontrolled infections, pregnancy or lactation, they were excluded. Orbital computed tomography, together with clinical symptoms, serum thyroxine, TRAb and thyroid ultrasound, was used for diagnosis.

The sequence was collected from an adult woman with stable Graves' hyperthyroidism. J is TRBJ2-2 and V is TRBV9; 11 positions agree with TRBD2. Sequencing was done on a sample of peripheral blood. In nucleotides, the CDR3 is TGTGCCAGCAGCGTAGCTAGCGGGAGGAGGACCGGGGAGCTGTTTTTT. It translates to CASSVASGRRTGELFF. Supplemented by reference TRBV9 and TRBJ2-2, the full variable domain reads DSGVTQTPKHLITATGQRVTLRCSPRSGDLSVYWYQQSLDQGLQFLIQYYNGEERAKGNILERFSAQQFPDLHSELNLSSLELGDSALYFCASSVASGRRTGELFFGEGSRLTVL.